Given below is one TCR beta chain in context. Its antigen remains unidentified. The CDR3 covers 15 residues. Germline V gene sequence: CDR1 SGDLS, CDR2 YYNGEE. The V gene end was trimmed by 4 bases and the J gene end by 2 bases; junction bases not matched to a gene: 6. This sample is part of a study of T cell responses to AZD1222 COVID-19 vaccine. Overall study findings and caveats: Without day 14 samples, only post-peak T cell repertoires were studied.

Profiling relied on immunoSEQ multiplex PCR, and the TCRdb table lists in-frame clones only, not all of them. The repertoire includes over 120,000 clones, approximately 85% of them detected once, and around 8.6% sits in the top ten. The source material was peripheral blood, sampled on day 0 of AZD1222 vaccination. The receptor was derived from an adult in good health. This sequence joins TRBV9 and TRBJ2-7; 10 positions match TRBD1. The CDR3 coding sequence is TGTGCCAGCAGCCCTCGGGACAGGGGCGCCTACGAGCAGTACTTC. This codes for CASSPRDRGAYEQYF.